A selection of T cell receptor beta chains follows, all from one sample in a study of blood T cell repertoires in COVID-19. Sequencing used immunoSEQ multiplex PCR; TCRdb keeps in-frame clones, though not all of them. The table has roughly 300,000 clones, 81% seen once. Specimen: peripheral blood. These receptors were taken from an older woman with active or convalescent COVID-19. CDR3s include the opening cysteine and the closing phenylalanine or tryptophan. A D gene is named only where the DNA matches it firmly. Size is omitted from some rows. Given values are once, few, many or a class for expanded clones.

j_call v_call clone_size d_call cdr3_length cdr3_nt cdr3_aa
TRBJ1-2 TRBV4-2 . . 15 TGTGCCAGCAGCCAAGAATATCGGTTCGACTATGGCTACACCTTC CASSQEYRFDYGYTF
TRBJ1-2 TRBV2 . . 15 TGTGCCAGCAGTCCGTCGGGTACTTCCAACTATGGCTACACCTTC CASSPSGTSNYGYTF
TRBJ2-7 TRBV6-5 . . 15 TGTGCCAGCACTCAAATCGGGGGGCGCGCCTACGAGCAGTACTTC CASTQIGGRAYEQYF
TRBJ2-7 TRBV7-2 . . 15 TGTGCCAGCAGCTTAGGACGGAGTAGAGGGTACGAGCAGTACTTC CASSLGRSRGYEQYF
TRBJ1-1 TRBV7-3 . TRBD1 14 TGTGCCAGCATCTTATCTGCAGGGGGCACTGAAGCTTTCTTT CASILSAGGTEAFF
TRBJ1-2 TRBV30 . TRBD1 14 TGTGCCTGGAGGCCGGGCCAGGGGGGAGATGGCTACACCTTC CAWRPGQGGDGYTF
TRBJ2-3 TRBV18 . TRBD2 15 TGTGCCAGCTCACAGACTAGCGGGGTCACAGATACGCAGTATTTT CASSQTSGVTDTQYF
TRBJ1-1 TRBV25-1 few . 13 TGTGCCAGCAGTGTAATAATGAACACTGAAGCTTTCTTT CASSVIMNTEAFF
TRBJ2-3 TRBV15 few TRBD1 16 TGTGCCACCAGCAGAGTCCCAGGGGGCGGCACAGATACGCAGTATTTT CATSRVPGGGTDTQYF
TRBJ2-2 TRBV25-1 . . 14 TGTGCCAGCAGTGCCCTAGGGAGCACCGGGGAGCTGTTTTTT CASSALGSTGELFF
TRBJ2-2 TRBV18 . . 19 TGTGCCAGCTCACCAATCAGCGTTCCTACAGGAACCAACACCGGGGAGCTGTTTTTT CASSPISVPTGTNTGELFF
TRBJ2-4 TRBV5-6 . . 15 TGTGCCAGCAGCTTGGAGGGGGGCCGGGGGGACATTCAGTACTTC CASSLEGGRGDIQYF
TRBJ1-4 TRBV9 . . 14 TGTGCCAGCAGCGTAGACGGACTAATGGAAAAACTGTTTTTT CASSVDGLMEKLFF
TRBJ1-2 TRBV6-5 . TRBD1 15 TGTGCCAGCAGGGCACAGGGGGCGCATAACTATGGCTACACCTTC CASRAQGAHNYGYTF
TRBJ1-1 TRBV27 . TRBD1 17 TGTGCCAGCAGTTCGTACATAATCCGGGACAGGGCCACTGAAGCTTTCTTT CASSSYIIRDRATEAFF
TRBJ2-5 TRBV2 . TRBD1 16 TGTGCCAGCAGTTACCAGGGGGCGGGGAGACAAGAGACCCAGTACTTC CASSYQGAGRQETQYF
TRBJ2-7 TRBV7-2 . TRBD2 16 TGTGCCAGCAGCTTAGCGGGACTAGCGGGGTCCTACGAGCAGTACTTC CASSLAGLAGSYEQYF
TRBJ2-7 TRBV19 . TRBD1 14 TGTGCCAGTAGCGGACAGGGGGCCACCTACGAGCAGTACTTC CASSGQGATYEQYF
TRBJ2-7 TRBV29-1 . TRBD1 14 TGCAGCGCCGCCCAGACAGGGGGCCCCTACGAGCAGTACTTC CSAAQTGGPYEQYF
TRBJ2-1 TRBV18 . TRBD2 15 TGTGCCAGCTCACCCGCGAGCGGGGGGGCTTATGAGCAGTTCTTC CASSPASGGAYEQFF
TRBJ2-5 TRBV15 . TRBD2 17 TGTGCCACCAGCAGAGCCAATAGCGGGAGCCTCCAAGAGACCCAGTACTTC CATSRANSGSLQETQYF
TRBJ1-5 TRBV6-1 . . 16 TGTGCCAGCAGTGACGCGGGAGGGGTAACCAATCAGCCCCAGCATTTT CASSDAGGVTNQPQHF
TRBJ2-3 TRBV4-1 . . 17 TGCGCCAGCAGCCAAGGGCAGTGGGGGGGCGTTGTGGATACGCAGTATTTT CASSQGQWGGVVDTQYF
TRBJ2-1 TRBV3-1/TRBV3-2 . TRBD2 15 TGTGCCAGCAGCCAGATCCTAGCGGTCTACAATGAGCAGTTCTTC CASSQILAVYNEQFF
TRBJ1-6 TRBV6-6 . . 13 TGTGCCAGCAGTCTCGACGGGGGTTCACCCCTCCACTTT CASSLDGGSPLHF
TRBJ1-5 TRBV6-5 . . 15 TGTGCCAGCAAACGGGGGTCTAATAGCAATCAGCCCCAGCATTTT CASKRGSNSNQPQHF
TRBJ2-6 TRBV19 . . 17 TGTGCCAGTAGTATAGGGGCAGGTCGCTCTGGGGCCAACGTCCTGACTTTC CASSIGAGRSGANVLTF
TRBJ1-5 TRBV6-2/TRBV6-3 . TRBD1 16 TGTGCCAGCAGTCTCGACAGGGGTGATAGCAATCAGCCCCAGCATTTT CASSLDRGDSNQPQHF
TRBJ1-1 TRBV2 few TRBD1 14 TGTGCCAGCAGCAGGTCAGGGGGCCACACTGAAGCTTTCTTT CASSRSGGHTEAFF
TRBJ2-7 TRBV6-5 . TRBD2 13 TGTGCCAGCAGTAGGACTAGCGAAGGCGAGCAGTACTTC CASSRTSEGEQYF
TRBJ2-4 TRBV7-8 . . 18 TGTGCCAGCAGCTTAACCCCCTGGACGGGACTAGCCAAAAACATTCAGTACTTC CASSLTPWTGLAKNIQYF
TRBJ2-5 TRBV4-2 . TRBD2 17 TGTGCCAGCAGCCAAGATTGGATAAGCGGGGGGGAAGAGACCCAGTACTTC CASSQDWISGGEETQYF
TRBJ2-1 TRBV7-2 few . 14 TGTGCCAGCAGCTTGGCCGGGTCCTACAATGAGCAGTTCTTC CASSLAGSYNEQFF
TRBJ1-6 TRBV12-3/TRBV12-4 . . 13 TGTGCCAGCAGTTTATCGGGGAATTCACCCCTCCACTTT CASSLSGNSPLHF
TRBJ2-7 TRBV7-2 . . 13 TGTGCCAGCAGTCTGGGAGGAATCCACGAGCAGTACTTC CASSLGGIHEQYF
TRBJ2-7 TRBV9 . TRBD1 15 TGTGCCAGCAGCGTAGGCCTCAGGGACAGCTACGAGCAGTACTTC CASSVGLRDSYEQYF
TRBJ2-1 TRBV7-3 . . 16 TGTGCCAGCAGCTTAACCCCAGGAACAAACTACAATGAGCAGTTCTTC CASSLTPGTNYNEQFF
TRBJ2-7 TRBV15 . TRBD2 12 TGTGCCACCGGTACGGGGGGGTACGAGCAGTACTTC CATGTGGYEQYF